One sample yielded the 27 T cell receptor beta chains listed below, sequenced in a study of CD4 T cells in relation to SARS-CoV-2 and coronaviruses. Before the COVID-19 pandemic, during about 2011-2019, CD4+ T cells were taken from unexposed donors. CD4+ T cells were isolated from the cells after about 11 days of culture. These TCRs are of unknown antigen specificity. The method was immunoSEQ multiplex PCR; TCRdb's version includes in-frame clones alone and lacks a portion of them. This table holds tens of thousands of clones, 75% to 85% found once. Sequenced sample: CD4+ T cells from PBMCs, cultured in vitro. The receptor source for this set is a human donor in good health.

The CDR3 DNA is TGTGCCAGCAGCGTATCCGGGGCTGGGACCTACGAGCAGTACTTC. As protein: CASSVSGAGTYEQYF. The chain has TRBV11-2 and TRBJ2-7; tentatively, D is TRBD1 or TRBD2 (5 bases each). The CDR3 has 15 amino acids. Between the trimmed V and J ends, which lost 5 bases and 2 bases, there was a span of 16 bases. CDR1 is SGHAT, CDR2 FQNNGV, per germline.

The sample holds a few counts of this clone. V usage is TRBV4-1 and J usage is TRBJ2-7; 10 nucleotides match TRBD2. The trim removed 1 base at V and 6 bases at J, leaving 9 bases unmatched. The CDR3 sequence is 16 residues long. Germline CDR1 MGHRA, CDR2 YSYEKL. The DNA for the CDR3 is TGCGCCAGCAGCCAAGCGGGGGCTAGCGGGAGCCGCGAGCAGTACTTC. Translated, it gives CASSQAGASGSREQYF.

The chain employs TRBV7-2 and TRBJ2-4, with TRBD1 matching over 7 bases. There are 16 residues in the CDR3. CDR1 and CDR2 from the germline V gene are SGHTA and FQGNSA. V dropped 5 bases and J dropped 4; count of bases not matched to a gene: 11. The CDR3 protein is CASSPRSGTEKNIQYF. The CDR3 region has the DNA TGTGCCAGCAGCCCCAGATCCGGGACAGAAAAAAACATTCAGTACTTC. The full variable domain, completed using reference TRBV7-2 and TRBJ2-4, is GAGVSQSPSNKVTEKGKDVELRCDPISGHTALYWYRQSLGQGLEFLIYFQGNSAPDKSGLPSDRFSAERTGGSVSTLTIQRTQQEDSAVYLCASSPRSGTEKNIQYFGAGTRLSVL.

The J gene is TRBJ2-3, the V gene TRBV9, with 8 bases lining up with TRBD2. The CDR3 contains 15 residues. The J segment lost 2 bases and the V segment lost 4 bases, leaving 6 bases of the junction unmatched. Germline V gene sequence: CDR1 SGDLS, CDR2 YYNGEE. CDR3 in DNA: TGTGCCAGCAGCACGACGGGGGGGCACACAGATACGCAGTATTTT. Amino acids: CASSTTGGHTDTQYF.

Written as DNA, the CDR3 is TGTGCCAGCAGTTCCCAGACAATCCCTGAAGCTTTCTTT. The encoded protein is CASSSQTIPEAFF. V is TRBV27 and J is TRBJ1-1, with D uncertain. The CDR3 runs 13 residues. Germline assignment: CDR1 MNHEY and CDR2 SMNVEV (reference sequence). Trimming pared 4 bases from V and 6 bases from J, leaving 12 bases between.

This rearrangement joins TRBV5-6 to TRBJ2-5, with D possibly matching TRBD2 (6 bases). The CDR3 length is 15 residues. V was trimmed by 6 bases and J by 2 bases, leaving 17 bases between them. The germline V gene has CDR1 SGHDT and CDR2 YYEEEE. The DNA of the CDR3 is TGTGCCAGCACCCAAGTGGGGGACTTACAAGAGACCCAGTACTTC. Translating it yields CASTQVGDLQETQYF.

By sample share, this clone is medium-sized. The CDR3 DNA sequence: TGTGCCAGTAAAGCTTTTTCAGGGTCGGATCAGCCCCAGCATTTT. This translates into CASKAFSGSDQPQHF. This sequence joins TRBV19 and TRBJ1-5; D may be TRBD1 (5 bases). V was pared by 7 bases and J by 5 bases, with 18 bases between. CDR3 length: 15 residues. Germline lookup yields CDR1 LNHDA and CDR2 SQIVND (reference sequence). Using reference TRBV19 and TRBJ1-5 for the parts outside the CDR3, the full variable domain is DGGITQSPKYLFRKEGQNVTLSCEQNLNHDAMYWYRQDPGQGLRLIYYSQIVNDFQKGDIAEGYSVSREKKESFPLTVTSAQKNPTAFYLCASKAFSGSDQPQHFGDGTRLSIL.

The J gene is TRBJ2-3, the V gene TRBV19; 10 nucleotides line up with TRBD1. The germline V gene encodes CDR1 LNHDA and CDR2 SQIVND (reference sequence). The CDR3 spans 14 residues. The trim removed 8 bases at V and 4 bases at J, leaving 6 bases unmatched. The CDR3 is CASGGDRGPDTQYF. As DNA, the CDR3 is TGTGCCAGTGGGGGGGACAGGGGCCCAGATACGCAGTATTTT.

This clone was found a few times. V is TRBV12-3 or TRBV12-4 and J is TRBJ1-1; D ambiguous. There are 12 residues in the CDR3. Trimming cost V 3 bases and J 6 bases, with 8 bases left between them. As DNA, the CDR3 is TGTGCCAGCAGTTTTTTGGGCTCTGAAGCTTTCTTT. Protein: CASSFLGSEAFF.

This clone was recorded a few times. The chain has TRBV7-2 and TRBJ1-6; the D gene is possibly TRBD1 (6 bases). The V gene's germline CDR1 is SGHTA and CDR2 FQGNSA. Trimming left V 3 bases short and J 3 bases short, with 6 bases between. The CDR3 consists of 14 residues. CDR3 amino acids: CASSLDSYNSPLHF. CDR3 sequence (DNA): TGTGCCAGCAGCTTGGACAGCTATAATTCACCCCTCCACTTT.

CDR3 loop: CASSVEVGGGTDTQYF. The CDR3 nucleotides read TGTGCCAGCAGCGTAGAGGTAGGGGGCGGCACAGATACGCAGTATTTT. V is TRBV9 and J is TRBJ2-3, with TRBD1 identical over 7 bases. Germline trimming cut 0 bases from V and 1 base from J; bases unmatched to any gene: 5. Germline loops: CDR1 SGDLS, CDR2 YYNGEE. This CDR3 comprises 16 residues.

This chain connects TRBV19 to TRBJ1-3; D is perhaps TRBD1 (5 bases). The germline CDR1 and CDR2 sequences are LNHDA and SQIVND (reference sequence). Trimming pared 5 bases from V and 0 bases from J, leaving 11 bases between. The CDR3 has 15 residues. DNA for the CDR3: TGTGCCAGTAGTCCGGGGCAGTTCTCTGGAAACACCATATATTTT. This translates into CASSPGQFSGNTIYF.

The chain joins TRBV9 to TRBJ2-3; D gene uncertain. The CDR3 is 14 amino acids. Trimming removed 5 bases at V and 2 bases at J, with 12 bases between. Germline values: CDR1 SGDLS, CDR2 YYNGEE. The CDR3 here is CASSIGSSTDTQYF. The CDR3 nucleotides are TGTGCCAGCAGTATAGGTTCCTCCACAGATACGCAGTATTTT.

The chain uses TRBV11-3 and TRBJ2-1; no clear D gene. Looked up from germline, CDR1 is SGHNT and CDR2 is YENEEA. V was pared by 2 bases and J by 1 base, with 9 bases between. This CDR3 spans 15 amino acids. CDR3 amino acids: CASSLNTGSYNEQFF. CDR3 in DNA: TGTGCCAGCAGCTTAAATACGGGTTCCTACAATGAGCAGTTCTTC.

This rearrangement joins TRBV6-5 to TRBJ1-3; D remains unclear. This CDR3 contains 15 residues. V lost 7 bases and J 0 bases, leaving 13 bases between the germline ends. Per the germline V gene, CDR1 is MNHEY and CDR2 is SVGAGI. Written as DNA, the CDR3 is TGTGCCAGCACCCCCAGCGTTGACTCTGGAAACACCATATATTTT. Its translation is CASTPSVDSGNTIYF.

The chain joins TRBV7-9 to TRBJ2-2; 7 bases fit TRBD2. J gave up 6 bases and V 1 base, and 8 bases lay outside the gene matches. CDR1 and CDR2 (germline): SEHNR, FQNEAQ (reference sequence). The CDR3 runs to 16 residues. CDR3 in amino acids: CASSLVASGGPGELFF. DNA for the CDR3: TGTGCCAGCAGCTTAGTTGCTAGCGGAGGCCCCGGGGAGCTGTTTTTT.

This rearrangement joins TRBV3-1 (or the pseudogene TRBV3-2) to TRBJ1-2, with a weak D call TRBD1 (6 bases). The ends were cut back, 0 bases at V and 4 bases at J, with 9 bases in the middle. The CDR3 has 14 amino acids. Germline assignment: CDR1 LGHDT and CDR2 YNNKEL (reference sequence). The CDR3 DNA follows: TGTGCCAGCAGCCAAGAGTTAGGGGGCTATGGCTACACCTTC. Translated: CASSQELGGYGYTF.

This clone was seen a few times. V gene TRBV2 combines with J gene TRBJ2-7; possibly TRBD1 or TRBD2 for D (5 bases each). This CDR3 has 16 amino acids. Germline assignment: CDR1 SNHLY and CDR2 FYNNEI. With 2 bases removed from V and 2 bases from J, the gap between germline ends came to 16 bases. In DNA form, the CDR3 reads TGTGCCAGCAGTGAACCGGGGCTTAATTGGGCCTACGAGCAGTACTTC. Amino acids: CASSEPGLNWAYEQYF. The full variable domain, rest sourced from reference TRBV2 and TRBJ2-7, is EPEVTQTPSHQVTQMGQEVILRCVPISNHLYFYWYRQILGQKVEFLVSFYNNEISEKSEIFDDQFSVERPDGSNFTLKIRSTKLEDSAMYFCASSEPGLNWAYEQYFGPGTRLTVT.

The chain combines TRBV7-2 with TRBJ1-2; maybe TRBD1 (5 bases). Trimming shortened V by 1 base and J by 7 bases, and 10 bases separated the two germline ends. There are 13 residues in the CDR3. Germline V CDR1 and CDR2: SGHTA, FQGNSA. CDR3 sequence reads: CASSLGQGFGYTF. CDR3 coding DNA: TGTGCCAGCAGCTTAGGTCAGGGCTTTGGCTACACCTTC.

J is TRBJ1-4 and V is TRBV9; 9 bases are a match to TRBD1. With V trimmed by 0 bases and J by 8 bases, 8 bases remained unmatched. The CDR3 has 16 amino acids. Germline V CDR1 and CDR2: SGDLS, YYNGEE. This chain's CDR3 is CASSVGNRGLGEKLFF. The CDR3 nucleotides read TGTGCCAGCAGCGTAGGAAACAGGGGGCTCGGGGAAAAACTGTTTTTT.

The chain joins TRBV5-4 to TRBJ2-1, with 12 bases matching TRBD2. The V segment lost 4 bases and the J segment 3 bases; nucleotides outside the gene matches: 2. The CDR3 sequence is 15 residues long. Per germline, CDR1 SGHNT and CDR2 YYREEE (reference sequence). The CDR3 reads CASSLAGGLYNEQFF. The DNA of the CDR3 is TGTGCCAGCAGCCTAGCGGGGGGGCTCTACAATGAGCAGTTCTTC. The entire variable domain, with the rest obtained from reference TRBV5-4 and TRBJ2-1, is as follows: ETGVTQSPTHLIKTRGQQVTLRCSSQSGHNTVSWYQQALGQGPQFIFQYYREEENGRGNFPPRFSGLQFPNYSSELNVNALELDDSALYLCASSLAGGLYNEQFFGPGTRLTVL.

This clone has only a few counts. This sequence joins TRBV19 and TRBJ2-1, with 11 bases that match TRBD2. V lost 6 bases and J lost 8; bases outside the gene matches: 12. CDR3 length: 16 amino acids. Germline V gene lookup returns CDR1 LNHDA and CDR2 SQIVND (reference sequence). CDR3 DNA: TGTGCCAGTAGGGCCCCGGGTAGCGGGAGGGCCGATGAGCAGTTCTTC. Translation: CASRAPGSGRADEQFF.

The chain combines TRBV7-9 with TRBJ2-7, with TRBD1 matching 7 bases. The CDR3 runs to 14 residues. Germline V gene lookup returns CDR1 SEHNR and CDR2 FQNEAQ (reference sequence). The ends lost 1 base at V and 5 bases at J; junction bases unmatched: 5. The DNA for the CDR3 is TGTGCCAGCAGCTTAGGACAGGGTTTCCACGAGCAGTACTTC. Encoded protein: CASSLGQGFHEQYF.

This chain links TRBV5-4 with TRBJ1-2; possible D gene TRBD1, 6 bases. V was clipped by 2 bases and J by 5 bases, with 19 bases between them. CDR3 length: 16 amino acids. Germline CDR1 reads SGHNT; CDR2 reads YYREEE (reference sequence). CDR3 in DNA: TGTGCCAGCAGCTTTTTCGCAGGGACATTAATTTATGGCTACACCTTC. Its protein product is CASSFFAGTLIYGYTF.

V is TRBV2 and J is TRBJ2-7; possibly TRBD1 for D (5 bases). Germline V gene sequence: CDR1 SNHLY, CDR2 FYNNEI. This CDR3 spans 13 amino acids. V dropped 5 bases and J dropped 6 bases, with 14 bases sitting between them. DNA for the CDR3: TGTGCCAGCAGTCCTTTGACAGTCGGCGAGCAGTACTTC. Residues: CASSPLTVGEQYF.

Remarks on this clone: This sequence may be a read error, since a much larger clone differs from it by one base. The chain has TRBV6-5 and TRBJ1-1, with D tentatively TRBD1 (6 bases). CDR1 and CDR2 (germline): MNHEY, SVGAGI. Trimming left V 7 bases short and J 1 base short, with 10 bases between. This CDR3 region has 13 residues. Written as DNA, the CDR3 is TGTGCCAGCACCAAGACAGGGAACACTGAAGCTTTCTTT. Encoded protein: CASTKTGNTEAFF.

The chain couples TRBV11-1 to TRBJ1-6; D gene uncertain. Looked up from germline, CDR1 is SGHAT and CDR2 is FQDESV (reference sequence). V lost 5 bases, J lost 9 bases, and 11 bases lay in between. The CDR3 covers 13 residues. The CDR3 DNA sequence: TGTGCCAGCAGCCGACAATTTGGTTCACCCCTCCACTTT. Its protein is CASSRQFGSPLHF.